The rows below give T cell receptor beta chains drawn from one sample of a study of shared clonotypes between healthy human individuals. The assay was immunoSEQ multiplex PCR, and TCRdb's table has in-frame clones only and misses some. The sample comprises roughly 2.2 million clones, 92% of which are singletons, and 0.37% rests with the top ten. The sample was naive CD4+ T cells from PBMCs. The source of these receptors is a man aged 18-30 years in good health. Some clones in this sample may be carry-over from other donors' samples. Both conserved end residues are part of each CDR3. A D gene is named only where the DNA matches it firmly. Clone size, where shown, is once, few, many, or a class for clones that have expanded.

TGCAGTGCTGAGGACAGGGGAGGACAGTTCTTC CSAEDRGGQFF TRBD1 11 TRBJ2-1 . TRBV20-1
TGTGCCAGCAGTGAAGTTGTAGAAGACCGCGAAGCTTTCTTT CASSEVVEDREAFF . 14 TRBJ1-1 . TRBV6-1
TGTGCCAGCAGCAAAAAGCCAACACAGATTGGGGAGATTAGGTACGAGCAGTACTTC CASSKKPTQIGEIRYEQYF . 19 TRBJ2-7 . TRBV21-1
TGTGCCAGTAGTAGGCAGGGTTCCTACGAGCAGTACTTC CASSRQGSYEQYF . 13 TRBJ2-7 . TRBV19
TGTGCCAGCAGCTCGACCGCCGGCGGGACCTTC CASSSTAGGTF . 11 TRBJ1-2 . TRBV28
TGTGCCAGCAGTGTGAGGCAGGGAGGGTCACCCCTCCACTTT CASSVRQGGSPLHF . 14 TRBJ1-6 . TRBV2
TGTGCCAGCAGCCCCCCCGGAGGGGGACCTAGCACAGATACGCAGTATTTT CASSPPGGGPSTDTQYF . 17 TRBJ2-3 . TRBV7-9
TGTGCCAGCAGTGCCCCAGCCAAGGGGGCGAACTATGGCTACACCTTC CASSAPAKGANYGYTF TRBD1 16 TRBJ1-2 . TRBV6-1
TGTGCCAGCAGCAAAGAACCCTACCCGGGACTAGATTACGAGCAGTACTTC CASSKEPYPGLDYEQYF . 17 TRBJ2-7 . TRBV21-1
TGTGCCAGCAGTTTTATCCAGGGGGTTCGAGAAGCTTTCTTT CASSFIQGVREAFF TRBD1 14 TRBJ1-1 once TRBV28
TGTGCCAGCAGCCAACGACTAGGGTATACCGGGGAGCTGTTTTTT CASSQRLGYTGELFF . 15 TRBJ2-2 . TRBV14
TGTGCCTGGAGTGTCTCACCCCGGGCTTTCCTCCACTTT CAWSVSPRAFLHF . 13 TRBJ1-6 . TRBV30
TGTGCCAGCAGCCCGCTGGGACAGGGTCTTGAAAAACTGTTTTTT CASSPLGQGLEKLFF TRBD1 15 TRBJ1-4 . TRBV7-2
TGTGCCAGCAGCACCAGAGCTAGCTCTGGGGCCAACGTCCTGACTTTC CASSTRASSGANVLTF . 16 TRBJ2-6 . TRBV7-2
TGTGCCCGAGGGACAGCCTCCTACAATGAGCAGTTCTTC CARGTASYNEQFF TRBD1 13 TRBJ2-1 . TRBV2
TGTGCCAGCAGTGACTCGGGGGACAGGCTCTATGGCTACACCTTC CASSDSGDRLYGYTF TRBD1 15 TRBJ1-2 . TRBV6-4
TGTGCCAGTAGTGTACTAGCGGGAGGACGCACAGATACGCAGTATTTT CASSVLAGGRTDTQYF TRBD2 16 TRBJ2-3 . TRBV19
TGTGCCAGCAGTTACCCCTCGGTGTATAGCAATCAGCCCCAGCATTTT CASSYPSVYSNQPQHF . 16 TRBJ1-5 . TRBV6-6
TGCGCCAGCAGCTTGGAGGGGGGCGACACCATATATTTT CASSLEGGDTIYF . 13 TRBJ1-3 . TRBV5-1
TGTGCCAGCAGTGTAGGGGACGTTGGGCGTGGCAATCAGCCCCAGCATTTT CASSVGDVGRGNQPQHF . 17 TRBJ1-5 . TRBV6-1
TGTGCCAGCAGTGAGGTCTTCGGCTACACCTTC CASSEVFGYTF . 11 TRBJ1-2 few TRBV2
TGCGCCAGCAGCAGACCCAGGGAAAAACTGTTTTTT CASSRPREKLFF . 12 TRBJ1-4 . TRBV4-1
TGCAGCGTCGTTCAAGGCGGGAGGGCCTCCTACGAGCAGTACTTC CSVVQGGRASYEQYF TRBD2 15 TRBJ2-7 . TRBV29-1
TGTGCCAGCTCACCAGCTAGCGGTGGAGAGCAGTACTTC CASSPASGGEQYF TRBD2 13 TRBJ2-7 . TRBV18